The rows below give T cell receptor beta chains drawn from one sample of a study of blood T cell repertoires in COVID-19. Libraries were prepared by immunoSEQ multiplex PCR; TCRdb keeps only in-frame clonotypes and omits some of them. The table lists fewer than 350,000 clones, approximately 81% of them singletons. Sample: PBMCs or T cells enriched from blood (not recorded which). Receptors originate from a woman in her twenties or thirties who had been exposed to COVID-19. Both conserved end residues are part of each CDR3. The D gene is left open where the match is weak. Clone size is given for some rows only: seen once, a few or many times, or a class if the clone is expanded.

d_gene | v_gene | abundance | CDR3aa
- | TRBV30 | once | CAWTPADTQYF
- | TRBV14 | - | CASSQDHRDNEKLFF
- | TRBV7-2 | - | CASSLGQGTQYF
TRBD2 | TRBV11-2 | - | CASSPSGGTETQYF
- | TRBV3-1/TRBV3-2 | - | CASSQEGRPQHF
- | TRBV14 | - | CASSRSVSPGGYTF
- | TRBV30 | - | CAWKTFYEQYF
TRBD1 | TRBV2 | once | CASSWDSSTSGYTF
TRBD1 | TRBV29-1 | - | CSVVAGTGYDEQYF
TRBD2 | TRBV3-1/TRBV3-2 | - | CASSRGLAGGLDTGELFF
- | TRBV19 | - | CASSIGDSSYNEQFF
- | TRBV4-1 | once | CASSRLTGFSGYTF
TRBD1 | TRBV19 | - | CASSRQGVYEQYF
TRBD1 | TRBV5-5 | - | CASSRQGASGELFF
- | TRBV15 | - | CATSRDRVEETQYF
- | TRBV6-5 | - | CASSYSEETQYF
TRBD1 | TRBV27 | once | CASSDRHNSPLHF
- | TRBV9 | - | CASSVTPGGTEAFF
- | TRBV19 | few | CASNDAGANYGYTF
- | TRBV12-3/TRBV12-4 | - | CATSHRMNTEAFF
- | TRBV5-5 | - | CASSLKQGDNSPLHF
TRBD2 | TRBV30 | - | CAWSVAAGSSYNEQFF
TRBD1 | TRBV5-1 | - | CASSPRSRDRRNEQFF
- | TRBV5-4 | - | CASSPDSAGNIQYF
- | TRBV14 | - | CASSHSPGTSAFF
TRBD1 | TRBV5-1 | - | CASTRAGTGGYEQYF
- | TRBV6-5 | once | CASSYSSGQGGYTF
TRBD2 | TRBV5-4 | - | CASRAGGSYEQYF
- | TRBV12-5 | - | CASGLGDADTQYF
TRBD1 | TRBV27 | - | CASSSPVQGAYEQYF
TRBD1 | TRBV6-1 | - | CASSETGGYNEQFF
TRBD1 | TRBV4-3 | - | CASSRGTGNYNEQFF
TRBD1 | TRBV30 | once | CAWSLTGNQPQHF
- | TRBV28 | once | CASSSLDGYGYTF
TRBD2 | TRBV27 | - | CASSKSRTSVNYEQYF
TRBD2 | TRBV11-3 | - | CASSLAREQGGELFF
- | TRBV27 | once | CASSLRGGNTEAFF
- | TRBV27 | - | CASSLSVGSGNTGELFF
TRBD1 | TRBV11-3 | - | CASSSGDRLQETQYF
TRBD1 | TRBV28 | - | CASRDTGGYGYTF
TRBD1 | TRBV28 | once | CASRRTGGSSPLHF
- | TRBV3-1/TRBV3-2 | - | CASSQDTSSGNTIYF
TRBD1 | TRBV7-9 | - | CASSLETGLNEKLFF
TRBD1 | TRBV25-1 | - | CASSESSTGALNTEAFF
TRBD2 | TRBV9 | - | CASSLRRGESTDTQYF
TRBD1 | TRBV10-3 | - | CAISDWDRGFTDTQYF
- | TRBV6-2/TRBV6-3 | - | CASSPSREGNYGYTF
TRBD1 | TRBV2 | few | CASSEGDRAIGEQFF
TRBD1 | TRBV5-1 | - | CASSPTGQTNEKLFF
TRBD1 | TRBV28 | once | CASSLHGTGERNTIYF
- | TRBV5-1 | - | CASSLQAEADTQYF
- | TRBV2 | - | CASSRGGDSNQPQHF
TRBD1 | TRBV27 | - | CASRGQGPISGANVLTF